Listed below are T cell receptor beta chains from one sample, sequenced in a study of OX40 agonist ivuxolimab in advanced cancers. Profiling relied on immunoSEQ multiplex PCR, and the TCRdb table lists in-frame clones only, not all of them. The sample holds approximately 70,000 clones, approximately 90% seen once. This specimen consisted of CD4+ or CD8+ T cells sorted from blood, obtained in a trial of the OX40 agonist ivuxolimab. These receptors were taken from an adult with an advanced solid tumor such as melanoma, head and neck, liver or kidney cancer. Each CDR3 is given with its conserved first and last residue. The order of the fields is J gene, V gene, clone size, D gene, CDR3 DNA, CDR3 protein. A D gene is named only where the DNA matches it firmly. Only part of the rows carry a size: once, few, many, or a class if the clone is expanded.

>TRBJ2-7|TRBV30|NA|TRBD2
TGTGCCTGGAGGCCCACGACCCGACTAGCGGGAGATCGGTACGAGCAGTACTTC
CAWRPTTRLAGDRYEQYF
>TRBJ1-2|TRBV6-5|NA|TRBD1
TGTGCCAGCAGTTCCCTGGGACAGGGGCATAACTATGGCTACACCTTC
CASSSLGQGHNYGYTF
>TRBJ2-1|TRBV7-2|NA|TRBD2
TGTGCCAGCAGCTTAGCGAGCGGGAGGGGCCTACATAGTGAGCAGTTCTTC
CASSLASGRGLHSEQFF
>TRBJ2-1|TRBV7-3|NA|TRBD2
TGTGCCAGCAGCTTAAATCCTAGCGGGAGACGCTACAATGCGCAGTTCTTC
CASSLNPSGRRYNAQFF
>TRBJ1-5|TRBV27|NA|TRBD1
TGTGCCAGCAGTTTAACAGGGGGTTGGAATCAGCCCCAGCATTTT
CASSLTGGWNQPQHF
>TRBJ1-3|TRBV6-6|NA|NA
TGTGCCAGCAGAACGACGGGTAGCTCTGGAAACACCATATATTTT
CASRTTGSSGNTIYF
>TRBJ2-5|TRBV2|NA|NA
TGTGCCAGCAGTGAAGGAGGGATGCAAGAGACCCAGTACTTC
CASSEGGMQETQYF
>TRBJ1-2|TRBV6-1|NA|NA
TGTGCCAGCAGTGAGGCCAACTATGGCTACACCTTC
CASSEANYGYTF
>TRBJ2-3|TRBV6-1|NA|NA
TGTGCCAGCAGTGAAGGTGGGGGTAGAGCAGATACGCAGTATTTT
CASSEGGGRADTQYF
>TRBJ1-1|TRBV7-3|few|NA
TGTGCCAGCGGGTCCGGTATGAACACTGAAGCTTTCTTT
CASGSGMNTEAFF
>TRBJ1-5|TRBV29-1|NA|TRBD1
TGCAGCGTTGCACAGGGGAATCAGCCCCAGCATTTT
CSVAQGNQPQHF
>TRBJ2-7|TRBV10-1|NA|TRBD1
TGCGCCAGCAGCCCCGATGACAGGGGGCTGTACGAGCAGTACTTC
CASSPDDRGLYEQYF
>TRBJ1-2|TRBV6-4|NA|NA
TGTGCCAGCAGTGACGGGGGCCGAGGGGGAGGCTACACCTTC
CASSDGGRGGGYTF
>TRBJ2-3|TRBV6-1|NA|TRBD2
TGTGCCAGCAGAGGGGGACTAGCGGGGGCAAATACGCAGTATTTT
CASRGGLAGANTQYF
>TRBJ1-4|TRBV6-1|once|NA
TGTGCCAGCAGGAGGGGAGGGTTCCCTAATGAAAAACTGTTTTTT
CASRRGGFPNEKLFF
>TRBJ1-1|TRBV19|NA|NA
TGTGCCAGTACCGTCAGGGGAGGCACTGAAGCTTTCTTT
CASTVRGGTEAFF
>TRBJ2-6|TRBV29-1|NA|NA
TGCAGCGTTTCAGGGGCCTCCTCTGGGGCCAACGTCCTGACTTTC
CSVSGASSGANVLTF
>TRBJ1-5|TRBV7-2|NA|TRBD1
TGTGCCAGCAGCCGGGGACAGCACGGGCAGCCCCAGCATTTT
CASSRGQHGQPQHF
>TRBJ2-5|TRBV6-1|once|NA
TGTGCCAGCAGTGAACAGGGGTGGAGGAGGGAGACCCAGTACTTC
CASSEQGWRRETQYF
>TRBJ1-1|TRBV7-9|NA|NA
TGTGCCAGCAGCTTAGTCCGGGGAGTCAACACTGAAGCTTTCTTT
CASSLVRGVNTEAFF
>TRBJ1-2|TRBV4-1|NA|NA
TGCGCCAGCAGCCCCATTTCCACAGGAACCTATGGCTACACCTTC
CASSPISTGTYGYTF
>TRBJ1-4|TRBV9|NA|TRBD1
TGTGCCAGCAGCGCCGGGACAGGGGGCAGAAGCGAAAAACTGTTTTTT
CASSAGTGGRSEKLFF
>TRBJ1-1|TRBV19|once|NA
TGTGCCAGTAGTTTCCACAGCCAGACTGAAGCTTTCTTT
CASSFHSQTEAFF
>TRBJ2-7|TRBV15|NA|TRBD2
TGTGCCACCAGGCTCTCGGGGGGGCTCCCTTACGAGCAGTACTTC
CATRLSGGLPYEQYF
>TRBJ2-1|TRBV7-9|NA|NA
TGTGCCAGCAGCACCTGGGGGGCTGAGCAGTTCTTC
CASSTWGAEQFF
>TRBJ1-5|TRBV7-3|NA|NA
TGTGCCAGCAGGTTGAGGGGCCGGTTGGATCAGCCCCAGCATTTT
CASRLRGRLDQPQHF
>TRBJ2-7|TRBV7-9|NA|NA
TGTGCCAGCAGCCTCTTGAGTAACGGCGAGCAGTACTTC
CASSLLSNGEQYF
>TRBJ1-5|TRBV10-3|NA|NA
TGTGCCATCGGTGGTGGGGGAGAGCAGCCCCAGCATTTT
CAIGGGGEQPQHF
>TRBJ2-2|TRBV11-2|NA|NA
TGTGCCAGCAGCGTCTCTGTCGCCCCGGGCACCGGGGAGCTGTTTTTT
CASSVSVAPGTGELFF
>TRBJ1-5|TRBV10-1|few|NA
TGCGCCAGCAGCCGCGGAGCAAATCAGCCCCAGCATTTT
CASSRGANQPQHF
>TRBJ2-2|TRBV19|NA|NA
TGTGCCAGTACCAAGGGACTTATCACCGGGGAGCTGTTTTTT
CASTKGLITGELFF
>TRBJ2-2|TRBV6-4|NA|NA
TGTGCCAGCAGCCCCGACTCTTCTACCGGGGAGCTGTTTTTT
CASSPDSSTGELFF
>TRBJ1-3|TRBV5-4|NA|TRBD1
TGTGCCAGCAGCTTGGGGACAGGGTCGAACACCATATATTTT
CASSLGTGSNTIYF
>TRBJ2-3|TRBV5-4|NA|NA
TGTGCCAGCAGCTCGGGACCAGATACGCAGTATTTT
CASSSGPDTQYF
>TRBJ2-3|TRBV7-9|NA|TRBD1
TGTGCCAGCAGCTTTGGACAGGTGACAGATACGCAGTATTTT
CASSFGQVTDTQYF
>TRBJ1-1|TRBV30|NA|NA
TGTGCCTGGAGTAGGGGTTGGAACACTGAAGCTTTCTTT
CAWSRGWNTEAFF
>TRBJ1-3|TRBV5-6|NA|NA
TGTGCCAGCAGCTTCCGGCGTCGGGGGTCTGGAAACACCATATATTTT
CASSFRRRGSGNTIYF
>TRBJ2-7|TRBV5-6|NA|TRBD2
TGTGCCAGCAGCCCGGGGGGGTCCTACGAGCAGTACTTC
CASSPGGSYEQYF